The present T cell receptor beta chain was sequenced within a study of beta chain features in type 1 diabetes (dated by TCRdb to 2017 to 2018). Turning to the overall study: Mean age, gender distribution, total cell number and subset yield did not differ between patients and healthy donors. In the study, TCRB repertoires of sorted circulating CD4+ T cell subsets from recently diagnosed type 1 diabetes patients were compared with those of matched healthy donors. A total of just under 110,000,000 sorted cells were examined across all samples, and RNA yield correlated strongly with the number of cells per subset. Naive and central memory subsets were obtained from all 30 or so donors, but regulatory and stem cell-like memory subsets were isolated from only 8 patients and 8 healthy donors. The paper as a whole reports these results and caveats: Because small numbers of individuals were included in the HLA sub-analyses, any influence of HLA type on TCRB rearrangement was left unresolved. In all four CD4+ subsets, TCRB CDR3 length was moderately but significantly shorter in type 1 diabetes patients. Naive, central memory and regulatory TCRB repertoires appeared to be more similar among patients than among healthy donors. At VDJ recombination sites, patients with type 1 diabetes made fewer insertions and deleted more nucleotides, a pattern implying thymic rearrangement abnormalities. Because cDNA was sequenced instead of genomic DNA, highly expressing activated cells could be over-represented, though the groups showed no difference in activation or CD3 levels. PCR might favor shorter templates, but patient and control samples were amplified and corrected together, so any skew would affect both groups equally.

From its cysteine to its phenylalanine, the CDR3 spans 14 amino acids. The only DNA kept is the CDR3, 42 bases in frame from the first base. CDR1 is given as LGHNA and CDR2 as YSLEER, both from the germline V gene. Clipping removes 6 bases from V and 8 bases from J, with 8 as the unmatched junction base count. This clone showed up just a few times. This clone's antigen is unknown. No base quality information exists; no much larger clone differs at one position. Each donor gave one peripheral blood draw, about 110 mL on average, collected into heparinised tubes. A BD FACSAria II and a panel including CD45RO, CCR7, CD25, CD127, CD95 and CD27 were used to sort naive, central memory, regulatory and stem cell-like memory CD4+ T cells. Every sorted population had a purity above 95%. PBMCs were separated immediately by Lymphoprep density gradient centrifugation and were stained directly, without being cultured. So that batch effects would be minimized, each experiment stained and sorted samples in pairs, pairing one healthy donor with one patient.

The entire amount of isolated RNA was reverse transcribed using the High Capacity cDNA Reverse Transcription Kit, so the sequenced TCRB transcripts were expressed ones. Naive, central memory and regulatory T cell samples underwent deep immunoSEQ sequencing, averaging about 3.57 million total reads per sample. Sorted cells were lysed in RLT buffer, and RNA was extracted using DNase-treated RNeasy Micro or Mini kits according to cell number. Each cell subset was processed on its own to prevent cross-contamination, while patient and healthy donor samples were processed together. The immunoSEQ multiplex PCR was used to amplify TCRB sequences from cDNA, generating 87-bp fragments that spanned the CDR3 region. Sequencing of the amplicons was done on the Illumina HiSeq platform. Concerning the study's data processing: Synthetic template baselines were used to correct PCR bias computationally, reads within Hamming distance 2 were collapsed together, and singletons that could not be merged were discarded. By aligning reads against IMGT, V, D and J genes, CDR3 length, and insertions or deletions at six rearrangement sites were assigned. Within each subset, clonotype counts were normalized to sorted cell number, after which true diversity and Gini coefficients were computed with the tcR R package. The overlap coefficient, calculated on TCRB nucleotide sequences, was used to quantify repertoire sharing. As a proxy for the pre-selection repertoire, out-of-frame TCRB sequences from naive cells were analyzed. In TCRdb, the immuneACCESS table is reduced to in-frame sequences with V and J assigned. These tables do not hold every clone; where another copy was compared, an unresolved V gene accounts for under half, and the others remain unexplained. V, J and clone size reflect that table, while D and trimming were determined from the DNA. The sample table records about 650,000 clones; roughly an eighth of these occur just once. Roughly 0.12% of the sample is in the top ten clones.

The specimen sequenced was naive CD4+ T cells from blood. The cell subset or site label, read with the paper, signifies: true naive CD4+ T cells. Recombination connected TRBV4-3 to TRBJ1-4, and TRBD1 matches 8 of the central bases. The source of this sequence is a man aged 25 to 40 with type 1 diabetes. The CDR3 region: CASSPWTGKEKLFF. In nucleotides, the sequence is TGCGCCAGCAGTCCTTGGACAGGGAAGGAAAAACTGTTTTTT.